The 31 T cell receptor beta chains below come from one sample, sequenced in a study of radiotherapy plus CTLA-4 blockade in lung cancer. Profiled with immunoSEQ multiplex PCR; TCRdb holds only in-frame clones, not every one. This table holds about 68,000 clones, 79% found once. The specimen comprised peripheral blood, sampled from a patient treated with radiotherapy plus ipilimumab. The receptors originated from a human donor with non-small cell lung cancer who had a complete response to radiotherapy plus ipilimumab.

The J gene is TRBJ2-2, the V gene TRBV7-2; D remains ambiguous. The V end was cut by 2 bases, the J end by 8 bases, with 6 bases between. The CDR3 sequence is 12 residues long. Germline assignment: CDR1 SGHTA and CDR2 FQGNSA. CDR3: CASSLNYGELFF. In nucleotides, the CDR3 is TGTGCCAGCAGCTTAAATTATGGGGAGCTGTTTTTT.

The chain employs TRBV11-2 and TRBJ2-7; TRBD2 is a possible D gene (7 bases). The CDR3 is 11 amino acids. Germline CDR1 SGHAT, CDR2 FQNNGV. With 10 bases removed from V and 2 bases from J, the gap between germline ends came to 9 bases. The CDR3 loop reads CATGGPYEQYF. CDR3 DNA: TGTGCCACGGGGGGCCCCTACGAGCAGTACTTC.

The chain has TRBV6-4 and TRBJ2-3; D call uncertain. CDR1 MRHNA and CDR2 SNTAGT come from the germline V gene. Trimming cost V 5 bases and J 2 bases, with 11 bases left between them. The CDR3 covers 14 residues. The CDR3 nucleotides read TGTGCCAGCAGTCCTCTGGGGTCCACAGATACGCAGTATTTT. It translates to CASSPLGSTDTQYF.

The rearrangement joins TRBV29-1 to TRBJ2-7; tentatively, D is TRBD1 (6 bases). Germline V gene sequence: CDR1 SQVTM, CDR2 ANQGSEA. V shed 1 base and J shed 2 bases, with 12 bases lying between them. This CDR3 contains 14 residues. The chain's CDR3 is CSVEGRGAPYEQYF. The CDR3 region has the DNA TGCAGCGTTGAAGGCAGGGGAGCCCCCTACGAGCAGTACTTC.

The chain joins TRBV5-1 to TRBJ1-4; D might be TRBD1 (6 bases). Trimming cost V 5 bases and J 5 bases, with 19 bases left between them. This CDR3 is 16 amino acids long. Germline lookup yields CDR1 SGHRS and CDR2 YFSETQ. This chain's CDR3 is CASRQDGGRTNEKLFF. DNA for the CDR3: TGCGCCAGCAGGCAAGATGGGGGGCGGACGAATGAAAAACTGTTTTTT. Supplemented by reference TRBV5-1 and TRBJ1-4, the full variable domain reads KAGVTQTPRYLIKTRGQQVTLSCSPISGHRSVSWYQQTPGQGLQFLFEYFSETQRNKGNFPGRFSGRQFSNSRSEMNVSTLELGDSALYLCASRQDGGRTNEKLFFGSGTQLSVL.

In this sample, this clone turned up once. The chain couples TRBV9 to TRBJ2-5; perhaps TRBD2 as D (5 bases). Germline loops: CDR1 SGDLS, CDR2 YYNGEE. The V gene lost 1 base and the J gene lost 1 base, with 11 bases spanning the gap. The CDR3 has 15 residues. This CDR3 is CASSVMLGVQETQYF. The CDR3 DNA follows: TGTGCCAGCAGCGTAATGCTGGGAGTCCAAGAGACCCAGTACTTC.

The V and J genes are TRBV5-1 and TRBJ1-4, with 10 bases identical to TRBD1. Germline V gene data show CDR1 as SGHRS and CDR2 as YFSETQ. The CDR3 contains 16 residues. Losses at the gene ends were 0 bases for V and 7 bases for J; bases not matched to a gene: 6. CDR3 region: CASSLGQGARVEKLFF. The CDR3 DNA sequence: TGCGCCAGCAGCTTGGGACAGGGGGCAAGGGTTGAAAAACTGTTTTTT.

The rearrangement links TRBV10-3 to TRBJ2-7; D is possibly TRBD2 (5 bases). V lost 7 bases to trimming and J lost 3 bases, with 13 bases between them. Germline V gene lookup returns CDR1 ENHRY and CDR2 SYGVKD. This CDR3 region has 13 residues. In DNA form, the CDR3 reads TGTGCCATCATGCGGGCTAGTAACTACGAGCAGTACTTC. Its protein is CAIMRASNYEQYF.

V gene TRBV18 combines with J gene TRBJ1-3, with 7 bases fitting TRBD1. This CDR3 has 17 amino acids. V lost 2 bases to trimming and J lost 0 bases; unmatched junction nucleotides: 7. The germline gives CDR1 KGHSH, CDR2 LQKENI. CDR3 bases: TGTGCCAGCTCACCATCCACAGGGGCCTCCTCTGGAAACACCATATATTTT. This encodes CASSPSTGASSGNTIYF.

This clone has a single count. J is TRBJ1-1 and V is TRBV27, with no clear D. This CDR3 has 14 residues. Germline values: CDR1 MNHEY, CDR2 SMNVEV (reference sequence). V was clipped by 5 bases and J by 1 base, with 11 bases between them. The CDR3 is CASSKYEENTEAFF. The CDR3 region has the DNA TGTGCCAGCAGTAAATACGAAGAGAACACTGAAGCTTTCTTT.

Comment on this clone: At one boundary the junction diverges from the germline segment, which might be a read error. This chain joins TRBV5-6 and TRBJ2-1; D unclear. The CDR3 has 12 residues. The V gene's germline CDR1 is SGHDT and CDR2 YYEEEE. In DNA, the CDR3 is TGTGCCAGCAGCTTGGGTTACACTGAGCAGTTCTTC. Protein: CASSLGYTEQFF.

The chain uses TRBV6-5 and TRBJ1-1; unclear D gene. CDR3 size: 13 residues. V was pared by 6 bases and J by 5 bases, with 13 bases between. The germline V gene encodes CDR1 MNHEY and CDR2 SVGAGI. The DNA for the CDR3 is TGTGCCAGCAGCCGTCTCGATCGAACTGAAGCTTTCTTT. Its protein is CASSRLDRTEAFF.

The chain employs TRBV9 and TRBJ2-2; D is undetermined. The V and J ends lost 4 bases and 2 bases respectively, with 9 bases between them. This CDR3 is built from 14 residues. Germline V CDR1 and CDR2: SGDLS, YYNGEE. The CDR3 DNA sequence: TGTGCCAGCAGCTCCGAGTCCAACACCGGGGAGCTGTTTTTT. The encoded protein is CASSSESNTGELFF.

CDR3 region: CASSPGSVGTEAFF. In DNA form, the CDR3 reads TGCGCCAGCAGCCCGGGTTCGGTAGGCACTGAAGCTTTCTTT. The rearrangement joins TRBV10-1 to TRBJ1-1; D ambiguous. Germline values: CDR1 WNHNN, CDR2 SYGVQD (reference sequence). V lost 6 bases and J 4 bases, leaving 15 bases between the germline ends. The CDR3 has 14 amino acids.

The chain employs TRBV30 and TRBJ1-5; D possibly corresponds to TRBD1 (5 bases). The ends were cut back, 5 bases at V and 0 bases at J, with 14 bases in the middle. This CDR3 contains 15 residues. Germline loops: CDR1 GTSNPN, CDR2 SVGIG (reference sequence). The CDR3 is CAWGGSPYSNQPQHF. The CDR3 DNA sequence: TGTGCCTGGGGGGGGTCACCCTATAGCAATCAGCCCCAGCATTTT.

The CDR3 region has the DNA TGCGCCAGCACCACGACCCCGGGCTCCTACAATGAGCAGTTCTTC. Encoded protein: CASTTTPGSYNEQFF. The V and J genes are TRBV5-1 and TRBJ2-1; D is uncertain. This CDR3 comprises 15 residues. The ends were cut back, 6 bases at V and 0 bases at J, with 13 bases in the middle. Per the germline V gene, CDR1 is SGHRS and CDR2 is YFSETQ.

The chain is built from TRBV10-2 and TRBJ2-2; no definite D call. Germline loops: CDR1 WSHSY, CDR2 SAAADI. The CDR3 covers 16 residues. Deletions cut 0 bases from V and 0 bases from J, with 8 bases between. CDR3 coding DNA: TGCGCCAGCAGTGAGTCGGCCGTTACGAACACCGGGGAGCTGTTTTTT. Its protein product is CASSESAVTNTGELFF.

V and J are TRBV15 and TRBJ2-1; D perhaps matches TRBD1 (6 bases). V shed 0 bases and J shed 4 bases, with 13 bases lying between them. The CDR3 is 16 residues long. CDR1 is LNHNV, CDR2 YYDKDF, per germline (reference sequence). The CDR3 DNA follows: TGTGCCACCAGCAGAGAGGGGTCAGGGGCGTACAATGAGCAGTTCTTC. Protein: CATSREGSGAYNEQFF.

This clone appeared once. The chain couples TRBV29-1 to TRBJ1-1; maybe TRBD1 (5 bases). This CDR3 contains 12 residues. CDR1 is SQVTM, CDR2 ANQGSEA, per germline. CDR3: CNVDSENTEAFF. CDR3 bases: TGCAACGTCGACAGCGAGAACACTGAAGCTTTCTTT.

This rearrangement joins TRBV27 to TRBJ2-5; D remains unclear. The germline V gene encodes CDR1 MNHEY and CDR2 SMNVEV (reference sequence). The V and J ends lost 6 bases and 2 bases respectively, with 16 bases between them. CDR3 length: 15 residues. CDR3 in DNA: TGTGCCAGCAGCTTTCTGGGCGCGGAACAAGAGACCCAGTACTTC. Its protein product is CASSFLGAEQETQYF.

The V call is TRBV18, the J call TRBJ1-3, with D possibly TRBD1 on 6 matching bases. Germline V gene lookup returns CDR1 KGHSH and CDR2 LQKENI. The length of the CDR3 is 14 residues. V was shortened by 6 bases and J by 4 bases, with 13 bases between the two germline ends. CDR3 in amino acids: CASSPGAAGNTIYF. CDR3 bases: TGTGCCAGCTCCCCAGGGGCGGCCGGAAACACCATATATTTT.

The V and J genes are TRBV30 and TRBJ2-7; TRBD1 agrees at 9 bases. This CDR3 contains 16 residues. With V trimmed by 1 base and J by 0 bases, 7 bases remained unmatched. Looked up from germline, CDR1 is GTSNPN and CDR2 is SVGIG (reference sequence). This CDR3 is CAWSDLQGAYSYEQYF. The CDR3, as DNA: TGTGCCTGGAGTGATTTACAGGGGGCCTACTCCTACGAGCAGTACTTC.

J is TRBJ2-7 and V is TRBV5-5, with 8 bases that match TRBD1. Germline loops: CDR1 SGHKS, CDR2 YYEKEE (reference sequence). Trimming cost V 0 bases and J 3 bases; bases outside gene matches: 5. The CDR3 length is 15 residues. CDR3: CASSLVGQAYYEQYF. In DNA form, the CDR3 reads TGTGCCAGCAGCTTGGTGGGACAGGCATACTACGAGCAGTACTTC.

This sequence joins TRBV20-1 and TRBJ2-1; no clear D gene. V shed 5 bases and J shed 3 bases, with 2 bases lying between them. The CDR3 is 10 residues long. Germline values: CDR1 DFQATT, CDR2 SNEGSKA (reference sequence). The CDR3 protein is CSAFYNEQFF. The CDR3 DNA follows: TGCAGTGCTTTCTACAATGAGCAGTTCTTC.

The chain recombines TRBV5-6 with TRBJ2-3; 9 bases fit TRBD2. Germline trimming cut 2 bases from V and 5 bases from J; bases unmatched to any gene: 6. Germline V gene data show CDR1 as SGHDT and CDR2 as YYEEEE. This CDR3 contains 15 residues. The CDR3 nucleotides read TGTGCCAGCAGCTTACTAGCGGGTATAGAAGATACGCAGTATTTT. This codes for CASSLLAGIEDTQYF.

The V call is TRBV7-2, the J call TRBJ1-2; no clear D gene. Germline-derived CDR1 and CDR2 are SGHTA and FQGNSA. V lost 7 bases, J lost 0 bases, and 12 bases lay in between. CDR3 length equals 14 residues. The CDR3 is CASTLGVANYGYTF. The CDR3 DNA reads TGTGCCAGCACCCTTGGGGTAGCTAACTATGGCTACACCTTC.

This rearrangement joins TRBV15 to TRBJ2-4, with TRBD1 matching 9 bases. The J segment lost 5 bases and the V segment lost 4 bases, leaving 6 bases of the junction unmatched. The CDR3 totals 15 residues. CDR1 and CDR2 from the germline V gene are LNHNV and YYDKDF (reference sequence). In DNA, the CDR3 is TGTGCCACCAGCAATAGGTGGACAGGGGAAAACATTCAGTACTTC. This sequence encodes CATSNRWTGENIQYF.

The J gene is TRBJ2-1, the V gene TRBV7-2; 8 bases fit TRBD2. V trimming: 4 bases; J trimming: 4 bases; junction bases outside the gene matches: 12. This CDR3 is built from 17 residues. Per germline, CDR1 SGHTA and CDR2 FQGNSA. CDR3 sequence (DNA): TGTGCCAGCAGCTCCCCGGTCCGGGGGGGACCGTACAATGAGCAGTTCTTC. As protein: CASSSPVRGGPYNEQFF.

This sequence joins TRBV18 and TRBJ1-1, with D hard to call. This CDR3 is built from 13 residues. Germline-derived CDR1 and CDR2 are KGHSH and LQKENI. The V gene lost 4 bases and the J gene lost 5 bases, with 11 bases spanning the gap. The DNA of the CDR3 is TGTGCCAGCTCACTGGGTCGGGAGACTGAAGCTTTCTTT. Amino acid sequence: CASSLGRETEAFF.

The chain uses TRBV2 and TRBJ2-7; D not certain. CDR3 length: 12 residues. Trimming cost V 2 bases and J 6 bases, with 8 bases left between them. Germline lookup yields CDR1 SNHLY and CDR2 FYNNEI. CDR3 DNA: TGTGCCAGCAGTGAATGGACGACCGAGCAGTACGTC. It is translated as CASSEWTTEQYV.

The CDR3 sequence is CASKGQGSLDEQFF. CDR3 DNA sequence: TGTGCCAGCAAGGGACAGGGGTCCTTGGATGAGCAGTTCTTC. The chain recombines TRBV6-1 with TRBJ2-1, with 10 positions matching TRBD1. In germline, CDR1 is MNHNS, CDR2 SASEGT. The CDR3 is 14 residues long. Losses at the gene ends were 7 bases for V and 8 bases for J; bases not matched to a gene: 8.